These 29 T cell receptor beta chains were sequenced from one sample in a study of cytomegalovirus exposure and HLA in healthy donors. PCR employed 60 Vbeta and 13 Jbeta primers. Sequencing was performed with immunoSEQ multiplex PCR; in TCRdb, only in-frame clones are kept and a portion is missing. The sample yields 200,000 to 250,000 clones, around 76% seen once. Sequencing was performed on PBMCs. These receptors were taken from a man aged 18 to 30 in good health and CMV-seronegative.

The genes are TRBV29-1 and TRBJ1-1; tentative D call: TRBD1 (6 bases). Germline V gives CDR1 SQVTM, CDR2 ANQGSEA. This CDR3 comprises 12 residues. Between the trimmed V and J ends, which lost 5 bases and 2 bases, there was a span of 9 bases. The DNA of the CDR3 is TGCAGCGTTTGGACAGTCAACACTGAAGCTTTCTTT. It encodes CSVWTVNTEAFF.

This clone has more than one count but fewer than ten. The V gene is TRBV18, the J gene TRBJ2-3; 10 bases agree with TRBD1. Losses at the gene ends were 0 bases for V and 3 bases for J; bases not matched to a gene: 0. The CDR3 is 15 amino acids. Looked up from germline, CDR1 is KGHSH and CDR2 is LQKENI. The CDR3 nucleotides read TGTGCCAGCTCACCACCGGGACAGGGGACAGATACGCAGTATTTT. Translation: CASSPPGQGTDTQYF.

The chain recombines TRBV5-1 with TRBJ1-2; TRBD1 aligns across 7 bases. J lost 2 bases, V lost 3 bases, and 4 bases had no gene match. CDR1 SGHRS and CDR2 YFSETQ come from the germline V gene. CDR3 length equals 14 residues. As DNA, the CDR3 is TGCGCCAGCAGCTCCGGGACAGTAAACTATGGCTACACCTTC. This codes for CASSSGTVNYGYTF.

The genes are TRBV7-6 and TRBJ2-2; 7 bases align to TRBD2. Germline V CDR1 and CDR2: SGHVS, FNYEAQ. The CDR3 has 16 residues. V trimming: 5 bases; J trimming: 4 bases; junction bases outside the gene matches: 10. CDR3 protein: CASSPNSAGATGELFF. In nucleotides, the CDR3 is TGTGCCAGCAGCCCGAATTCGGCGGGAGCCACCGGGGAGCTGTTTTTT.

The chain combines TRBV5-1 with TRBJ2-2; D is undetermined. Germline V gives CDR1 SGHRS, CDR2 YFSETQ. V lost 8 bases and J lost 6, with 14 bases in between. The CDR3 has 13 residues. The CDR3 region has the DNA TGCGCCAGTGGAGAACCCGGCGCCGGGGAGCTGTTTTTT. Translation gives CASGEPGAGELFF.

The chain is built from TRBV6-5 and TRBJ2-1; TRBD1 aligns across 10 bases. The CDR3 has 15 amino acids. Germline loops: CDR1 MNHEY, CDR2 SVGAGI. J gave up 10 bases and V 6 bases, and 12 bases lay outside the gene matches. The CDR3 coding sequence is TGTGCCAGCAGGGGATCCGGGACAGGGGTTCGAGAGCAGTTCTTC. Translated: CASRGSGTGVREQFF.

In its sample, this clone was seen a few times. V is TRBV7-9 and J is TRBJ2-7; 7 bases map to TRBD1. CDR3 size: 18 residues. Per germline, CDR1 SEHNR and CDR2 FQNEAQ (reference sequence). V trimming: 5 bases; J trimming: 2 bases; junction bases outside the gene matches: 18. The CDR3 region is CASSQTLLTGKGTYEQYF. Here the CDR3 DNA reads TGTGCCAGCAGCCAAACATTATTGACAGGGAAGGGGACCTACGAGCAGTACTTC.

A single count supports this clone. This sequence joins TRBV5-1 and TRBJ2-5; D unresolved. The V end was cut by 5 bases, the J end by 1 base, with 9 bases between. The CDR3 runs 13 residues. Germline CDR1 is SGHRS and CDR2 is YFSETQ. The CDR3 sequence is CASRGSGQETQYF. As DNA, the CDR3 is TGCGCCAGCAGGGGTTCGGGCCAAGAGACCCAGTACTTC.

Only a few counts were recorded for this clone. This sample includes further DNA sequences coding for the same CDR3. V and J are TRBV5-1 and TRBJ1-2; 11 positions match TRBD1. The CDR3 sequence is 14 residues long. J lost 5 bases, V lost 0 bases, and 0 bases had no gene match. Germline assignment: CDR1 SGHRS and CDR2 YFSETQ. CDR3 protein: CASSLGDRGYGYTF. Written as DNA, the CDR3 is TGCGCCAGCAGCTTGGGGGACAGGGGGTATGGCTACACCTTC.

V and J are TRBV5-5 and TRBJ2-7; 8 nucleotides match TRBD2. V gave up 3 bases and J gave up 0 bases; unmatched junction bases: 5. The CDR3 contains 15 residues. Germline V gives CDR1 SGHKS, CDR2 YYEKEE (reference sequence). CDR3 in amino acids: CASSYLLAVSYEQYF. CDR3 coding DNA: TGTGCCAGCAGCTACCTACTAGCGGTCTCCTACGAGCAGTACTTC.

The gene calls are TRBV30 and TRBJ2-1; 7 positions agree with TRBD1. Germline CDR1 and CDR2: GTSNPN and SVGIG (reference sequence). V lost 3 bases, J lost 12 bases, and 14 bases stayed unmatched. This CDR3 is built from 14 residues. CDR3 residues: CAWRVDRASGVQFF. The CDR3 DNA sequence: TGTGCCTGGAGAGTCGACAGGGCGTCTGGTGTGCAGTTCTTC.

This rearrangement joins TRBV7-9 to TRBJ2-1; D might be TRBD1 (5 bases). Germline CDR1 is SEHNR and CDR2 is FQNEAQ (reference sequence). V lost 1 base to trimming and J lost 6 bases, with 10 bases between them. This CDR3 is built from 14 residues. CDR3 DNA: TGTGCCAGCAGCTTAGGTCAGGGCACCAATGAGCAGTTCTTC. Protein sequence: CASSLGQGTNEQFF.

The rearrangement uses TRBV7-9 and TRBJ1-4, with 7 bases matching TRBD1. CDR1 is SEHNR and CDR2 is FQNEAQ in the germline V gene (reference sequence). This CDR3 region has 13 residues. Trimming took 5 bases from V and 5 from J; bases not matched to a gene: 2. CDR3 region: CASSETGNEKLFF. The CDR3 DNA reads TGTGCCAGCAGCGAGACAGGGAATGAAAAACTGTTTTTT.

This chain connects TRBV7-8 to TRBJ1-5; unclear D gene. Deletions cut 0 bases from V and 2 bases from J, with 8 bases between. This CDR3 contains 15 residues. Looked up from germline, CDR1 is SGHVS and CDR2 is FQNEAQ. The CDR3 region is CASSLARVGNQPQHF. CDR3 nucleotide sequence: TGTGCCAGCAGCTTAGCCCGGGTGGGCAATCAGCCCCAGCATTTT. Full variable domain (remainder filled in from reference TRBV7-8 and TRBJ1-5): GAGVSQSPRYKVAKRGQDVALRCDPISGHVSLFWYQQALGQGPEFLTYFQNEAQLDKSGLPSDRFFAERPEGSVSTLKIQRTQQEDSAVYLCASSLARVGNQPQHFGDGTRLSIL.

V usage is TRBV5-4 and J usage is TRBJ2-6, with 7 nucleotides matching TRBD2. This CDR3 is built from 15 residues. J was trimmed by 0 bases and V by 10 bases; bases with no gene match: 7. Germline V gene data show CDR1 as SGHNT and CDR2 as YYREEE (reference sequence). The DNA of the CDR3 is TGTGCCTGTGGCGGGAGCTCCTCTGGGGCCAACGTCCTGACTTTC. This encodes CACGGSSSGANVLTF.

The rearrangement joins TRBV5-4 to TRBJ1-1, with D uncertain. The CDR3 covers 14 residues. V gave up 1 base and J gave up 4 bases, with 11 bases separating them. The germline V gene encodes CDR1 SGHNT and CDR2 YYREEE (reference sequence). The CDR3 DNA follows: TGTGCCAGCAGCTTGATAGCGGGTGTCACTGAAGCTTTCTTT. This encodes CASSLIAGVTEAFF.

This clone has at least ten counts. The chain has TRBV7-8 and TRBJ2-7, with 9 positions matching TRBD2. V lost 1 base and J lost 3; bases outside the gene matches: 4. Germline loops: CDR1 SGHVS, CDR2 FQNEAQ. This CDR3 has 15 amino acids. This chain's CDR3 is CASSLGSSGVYEQYF. For the CDR3, the DNA is TGTGCCAGCAGCTTAGGATCTAGCGGGGTCTACGAGCAGTACTTC.

The chain couples TRBV27 to TRBJ2-3, with 9 bases fitting TRBD1. V shed 5 bases, J shed 3 bases, and the junction held 9 bases outside the gene matches. The germline CDR1 and CDR2 sequences are MNHEY and SMNVEV (reference sequence). This CDR3 has 16 amino acids. The CDR3: CASSRSTGGYTDTQYF. CDR3 nucleotide sequence: TGTGCCAGCAGTCGCTCGACAGGGGGGTATACAGATACGCAGTATTTT.

This chain connects TRBV6-6 to TRBJ2-2; D might be TRBD2 (5 bases). Trimming removed 7 bases at V and 5 bases at J, with 20 bases between. The CDR3 sequence is 16 residues long. Germline CDR1 reads MNHNY; CDR2 reads SVGAGI (reference sequence). The CDR3 spells CASIPFEGRATGELFF. DNA of the CDR3: TGTGCCAGCATCCCTTTCGAGGGCCGTGCTACCGGGGAGCTGTTTTTT.

The J gene is TRBJ2-7, the V gene TRBV7-9; D might be TRBD1 (6 bases). The germline V and J ends were trimmed by 1 base and 3 bases, with 10 bases remaining between them. Germline CDR1 and CDR2: SEHNR and FQNEAQ (reference sequence). This CDR3 contains 14 residues. The CDR3 loop reads CASSLVTQGYEQYF. Written as DNA, the CDR3 is TGTGCCAGCAGCTTAGTAACACAGGGCTACGAGCAGTACTTC.

A few counts support this clone. This sequence joins TRBV7-9 and TRBJ2-3; TRBD2 matches at 7 bases. The V and J ends lost 5 bases and 0 bases, in that order; junction bases with no gene match: 5. CDR3 length equals 15 residues. The germline CDR1 and CDR2 sequences are SEHNR and FQNEAQ (reference sequence). The CDR3 loop reads CASSGIGGSTDTQYF. For the CDR3, the DNA is TGTGCCAGCAGCGGAATCGGGGGGAGCACAGATACGCAGTATTTT.

This chain joins TRBV5-5 and TRBJ1-4; no clear D. Trimming shortened V by 2 bases and J by 4 bases, and 12 bases separated the two germline ends. The CDR3 totals 15 residues. The germline V gene has CDR1 SGHKS and CDR2 YYEKEE (reference sequence). The CDR3 reads CASSFNMLLNEKLFF. CDR3 nucleotides: TGTGCCAGCAGCTTTAACATGCTCCTTAATGAAAAACTGTTTTTT.

The chain joins TRBV6-5 to TRBJ1-2; possibly TRBD1 for D (6 bases). The CDR3 consists of 15 residues. The germline V gene has CDR1 MNHEY and CDR2 SVGAGI. Trimming cost V 5 bases and J 3 bases, with 16 bases left between them. CDR3 in amino acids: CASSPGGANHYGYTF. CDR3 bases: TGTGCCAGCAGTCCGGGGGGGGCCAATCACTATGGCTACACCTTC.

This clone showed up just a few times. This chain connects TRBV19 to TRBJ1-5; D possibly corresponds to TRBD1 (6 bases). The V and J ends lost 9 bases and 4 bases respectively, with 22 bases between them. The CDR3 is 16 residues long. Germline CDR1 and CDR2: LNHDA and SQIVND (reference sequence). This CDR3 reads CASDRRTGQLNQPQHF. In DNA, the CDR3 is TGTGCCAGCGACCGACGGACCGGACAGCTAAATCAGCCCCAGCATTTT.

The chain links TRBV28 to TRBJ2-7; the D is unclear. V lost 8 bases and J 1 base, leaving 9 bases between the germline ends. The CDR3 length is 12 residues. Germline V gives CDR1 MDHEN, CDR2 SYDVKM. The CDR3, as DNA: TGTGCCAGCTCTACTGATTCCTACGAGCAGTACTTC. Translation gives CASSTDSYEQYF.

The J gene is TRBJ2-2, the V gene TRBV5-1; TRBD2 aligns across 8 bases. Germline-derived CDR1 and CDR2 are SGHRS and YFSETQ. J gave up 0 bases and V 0 bases, and 7 bases lay outside the gene matches. The CDR3 is made up of 18 amino acids. CDR3 nucleotides: TGCGCCAGCAGCTTGGTTCTCACGGGAGGGTCGAACACCGGGGAGCTGTTTTTT. This translates into CASSLVLTGGSNTGELFF.

This rearrangement joins TRBV19 to TRBJ1-4; D is undetermined. Germline CDR1 is LNHDA and CDR2 is SQIVND (reference sequence). The CDR3 is made up of 13 amino acids. Trimming pared 3 bases from V and 11 bases from J, leaving 13 bases between. The CDR3, as DNA: TGTGCCAGTAGTATGATAGAGGTTCGGAAACTGTTTTTT. Its translation: CASSMIEVRKLFF.

This sequence joins TRBV6-6 and TRBJ2-1; D might be TRBD1 (6 bases). CDR3 length: 13 amino acids. Looked up from germline, CDR1 is MNHNY and CDR2 is SVGAGI (reference sequence). Deletions cut 3 bases from V and 4 bases from J, with 7 bases between. The CDR3 region has the DNA TGTGCCAGCAGTTATGGACAGTACAATGAGCAGTTCTTC. Encoded protein: CASSYGQYNEQFF.

This chain connects TRBV5-1 to TRBJ2-7; a possible D gene is TRBD1 (5 bases). This CDR3 spans 17 amino acids. V lost 4 bases to trimming and J lost 3 bases, with 23 bases between them. The germline gives CDR1 SGHRS, CDR2 YFSETQ. The CDR3 sequence: CASSPTPRAGPIYEQYF. CDR3 DNA sequence: TGCGCCAGCAGCCCAACCCCCCGTGCAGGGCCCATCTACGAGCAGTACTTC.